Below, 16 T cell receptor beta chains from the same sample are listed, as sequenced in a study of cytomegalovirus exposure and HLA in healthy donors. PCR amplification relied on 60 Vbeta primers (plus 13 Jbeta primers). Sequenced by immunoSEQ multiplex PCR; TCRdb stores in-frame clones only, minus some. The repertoire holds 150,000 or so clones, with around four fifths as singletons. The sequencing input was PBMCs. These receptors were collected from a man younger than 30 in good health and CMV-seronegative.

This clone was observed once. The chain carries TRBV9 and TRBJ2-2; 12 nucleotides agree with TRBD2. V shed 4 bases, J shed 4 bases, and the junction held 5 bases outside the gene matches. Looked up from germline, CDR1 is SGDLS and CDR2 is YYNGEE. There are 16 residues in the CDR3. The CDR3 nucleotides are TGTGCCAGCAGCCCGACTAGCGGGAGCTTCACCGGGGAGCTGTTTTTT. Translated: CASSPTSGSFTGELFF.

V usage is TRBV4-1 and J usage is TRBJ2-7; 7 nucleotides line up with TRBD1. The CDR3 has 14 amino acids. Germline lookup yields CDR1 MGHRA and CDR2 YSYEKL. J lost 0 bases, V lost 3 bases, and 2 bases had no gene match. The CDR3 here is CASSHGQDSYEQYF. As DNA, the CDR3 is TGCGCCAGCAGCCATGGACAGGACTCCTACGAGCAGTACTTC.

V is TRBV29-1 and J is TRBJ1-5, with unresolved D. V lost 7 bases, J lost 5 bases, and 18 bases lay in between. The CDR3 runs to 14 residues. Germline V gene data show CDR1 as SQVTM and CDR2 as ANQGSEA. CDR3 amino acids: CSAPRELADQPQHF. In nucleotides, the CDR3 is TGCAGCGCGCCGCGGGAATTAGCGGATCAGCCCCAGCATTTT.

V and J are TRBV7-2 and TRBJ2-1; D remains unclear. In germline, CDR1 is SGHTA, CDR2 FQGNSA. This CDR3 has 14 residues. V was pared by 4 bases and J by 4 bases, with 11 bases between. CDR3 coding DNA: TGTGCCAGCAGCTCCGTGGCTTTATACAATGAGCAGTTCTTC. This codes for CASSSVALYNEQFF.

This chain links TRBV6-6 with TRBJ2-7, with 9 bases aligning to TRBD1. Trimming at V came to 0 bases and at J to 0 bases, leaving 3 bases not matched to a gene. The CDR3 sequence is 16 residues long. CDR1 is MNHNY, CDR2 SVGAGI, per germline (reference sequence). The CDR3 bases are TGTGCCAGCAGTTACTCGATGGACAGGGGCTCCTACGAGCAGTACTTC. This sequence encodes CASSYSMDRGSYEQYF.

The rearrangement uses TRBV7-2 and TRBJ1-2, with D possibly matching TRBD1 (5 bases). CDR1 SGHTA and CDR2 FQGNSA come from the germline V gene. Trimming took off 2 bases at V and 5 bases at J, with 9 bases between the two ends. CDR3 size: 13 residues. CDR3 region: CASSLRQSYGYTF. The CDR3 DNA reads TGTGCCAGCAGCTTAAGACAGTCTTATGGCTACACCTTC.

The chain combines TRBV5-8 with TRBJ2-3; possibly TRBD2 for D (5 bases). The CDR3 is 12 amino acids. Germline assignment: CDR1 SGHTS and CDR2 YDEGEE. The V end was cut by 5 bases, the J end by 5 bases, with 9 bases between. The CDR3 bases are TGTGCCAGCAGACCGGCGGGAGATACGCAGTATTTT. Translation: CASRPAGDTQYF.

In this sample, this clone turned up a few times. This chain links TRBV15 with TRBJ1-1; D possibly corresponds to TRBD1 (5 bases). The CDR3 spans 15 residues. V lost 8 bases and J 3 bases, leaving 19 bases between the germline ends. CDR1 LNHNV and CDR2 YYDKDF come from the germline V gene (reference sequence). CDR3 sequence (DNA): TGTGCCACCGCCCTTGATCAGGGATTCGACACTGAAGCTTTCTTT. It translates to CATALDQGFDTEAFF.

This clone occurred once. One junction end does not reproduce the germline sequence, and a read error may be involved. The gene calls are TRBV6-5 and TRBJ2-5; tentative D call: TRBD1 (6 bases). This CDR3 is 14 amino acids long. Germline V lookup: CDR1 MNHEY, CDR2 SVGAGI. CDR3 DNA: TGTGTCAGCAGAAACAGGGTTGGGGAAGAGACCCAGTACTTC. Residues: CVSRNRVGEETQYF.

V usage is TRBV7-3 and J usage is TRBJ2-7, with 7 nucleotides matching TRBD2. This CDR3 has 15 residues. CDR1 SGHTA and CDR2 FQGTGA come from the germline V gene. The ends lost 5 bases at V and 3 bases at J; junction bases unmatched: 10. CDR3 bases: TGTGCCAGCAGCCCTGGCGGGGGAGGACTCTACGAGCAGTACTTC. Protein product: CASSPGGGGLYEQYF.

The chain combines TRBV5-1 with TRBJ1-4; D might be TRBD1 (5 bases). The CDR3 contains 16 residues. Per the germline V gene, CDR1 is SGHRS and CDR2 is YFSETQ. V lost 0 bases and J lost 0, with 9 bases in between. The chain's CDR3 is CASSLGGFSTNEKLFF. The CDR3 DNA sequence: TGCGCCAGCAGCTTGGGGGGCTTCTCAACTAATGAAAAACTGTTTTTT. Based on the CDR3 plus reference TRBV5-1 and TRBJ1-4, the full variable domain is KAGVTQTPRYLIKTRGQQVTLSCSPISGHRSVSWYQQTPGQGLQFLFEYFSETQRNKGNFPGRFSGRQFSNSRSEMNVSTLELGDSALYLCASSLGGFSTNEKLFFGSGTQLSVL.

The rearrangement links TRBV7-8 to TRBJ1-2; 10 nucleotides align to TRBD1. Losses at the gene ends were 3 bases for V and 1 base for J; bases not matched to a gene: 5. The CDR3 extends over 16 amino acids. Per the germline V gene, CDR1 is SGHVS and CDR2 is FQNEAQ. CDR3 in amino acids: CASSLHGTGVNYGYTF. CDR3 DNA: TGTGCCAGCAGCTTGCACGGGACAGGGGTTAACTATGGCTACACCTTC. Variable domain in full (rest from reference TRBV7-8 and TRBJ1-2): GAGVSQSPRYKVAKRGQDVALRCDPISGHVSLFWYQQALGQGPEFLTYFQNEAQLDKSGLPSDRFFAERPEGSVSTLKIQRTQQEDSAVYLCASSLHGTGVNYGYTFGSGTRLTVV.

The chain couples TRBV27 to TRBJ2-5; 8 bases are a match to TRBD2. V lost 4 bases, J lost 1 base, and 8 bases stayed unmatched. Germline lookup yields CDR1 MNHEY and CDR2 SMNVEV (reference sequence). This CDR3 contains 16 residues. The CDR3 coding sequence is TGTGCCAGCAGTTCCTTCCGGGAGGGCACCCAAGAGACCCAGTACTTC. This sequence encodes CASSSFREGTQETQYF.

The chain couples TRBV6-5 to TRBJ2-5; 8 bases align to TRBD2. V shed 4 bases, J shed 5 bases, and the junction held 9 bases outside the gene matches. This CDR3 spans 15 amino acids. From germline, CDR1 is MNHEY and CDR2 SVGAGI. CDR3 nucleotide sequence: TGTGCCAGCAGTTTCTCGGGACTAGTTCGGGAGACCCAGTACTTC. Protein product: CASSFSGLVRETQYF.

This sequence joins TRBV28 and TRBJ2-1, with 10 positions matching TRBD2. Trimming removed 8 bases from V and 0 bases from J; junction bases left unmatched: 7. The CDR3 sequence is 16 residues long. From germline, CDR1 is MDHEN and CDR2 SYDVKM. CDR3 DNA: TGTGCCAGCCGATTAGCGGGGGGCAGCTCCTACAATGAGCAGTTCTTC. It is translated as CASRLAGGSSYNEQFF.

The chain uses TRBV9 and TRBJ2-3, with D possibly TRBD1 on 5 matching bases. The CDR3 has 20 amino acids. Trimming cost V 3 bases and J 0 bases, with 26 bases left between them. The germline gives CDR1 SGDLS, CDR2 YYNGEE. In DNA form, the CDR3 reads TGTGCCAGCAGCGCCGGATTGGGGCAGCCCGGCCCGATTAGCACAGATACGCAGTATTTT. Its protein is CASSAGLGQPGPISTDTQYF.